The 22 T cell receptor beta chains presented below share a single source sample, sequenced in a study of tumor-infiltrating lymphocytes in primary liver carcinoma. From approximately 20-30 mg of unsorted bulk tissue, DNA and RNA were co-extracted together. TCR beta cDNA was made from 450 to 550 ng total RNA with a constant-region primer. Libraries for TCR beta were built through three nested multiplex PCR rounds, which together made up a slightly modified ARM-PCR procedure. A C-beta reverse primer was combined with TRBV1-TRBV30 forward primers in the first two PCR rounds, and each round had around 11 cycles. TCRdb reprocessed the multiplex PCR reads via MiXCR and lists one record per CDR3 protein. The sample lists under 85,000 distinct CDR3 sequences, approximately 70% occurring once. The sequenced sample was liver tumor tissue from sampling region 1. This sample's subset: tumor region T1, superior pole. The origin of the receptors is a man between 40 and 49 years old with primary liver carcinoma and hepatitis B virus infection.

As to this clonotype: At one end the junction does not follow the germline gene, possibly because of a read error. The CDR3, as DNA: TGTGCCAGCTTAACAGGGGGGAATGAGCAGCTCTTC. It is translated as CASLTGGNEQLF. V usage is TRBV11-3 and J usage is TRBJ2-1, with 8 bases lining up with TRBD1. The length of the CDR3 is 12 residues. Per germline, CDR1 SGHNT and CDR2 YENEEA.

The table lists this clonotype with a count of one. Germline and junction disagree at one end, which may indicate a read error. The V and J genes are TRBV28 and TRBJ1-6; D is unclear. CDR1 is MDHEN, CDR2 SYDVKM, per germline. The CDR3 loop spans 15 amino acids. The DNA of the CDR3 is TGTGCCAGCAATTTAGGATCCTCGGGAGATTCACCTCTCCACTTT. Protein sequence: CASNLGSSGDSPLHF. The entire variable domain, with the rest obtained from reference TRBV28 and TRBJ1-6, is as follows: DVKVTQSSRYLVKRTGEKVFLECVQDMDHENMFWYRQDPGLGLRLIYFSYDVKMKEKGDIPEGYSVSREKKERFSLILESASTNQTSMYLCASNLGSSGDSPLHFGNGTRLTVT.

This chain connects TRBV4-2 to TRBJ2-4; the D gene is possibly TRBD1 (5 bases). V lost 5 bases and J 6 bases, leaving 26 bases between the germline ends. Germline V gene sequence: CDR1 LGHNA, CDR2 YNFKEQ. The CDR3 spans 18 residues. As DNA, the CDR3 is TGTGCCAGCAGCGAGGAAGGCGCAGGGAAGGGGATCGGAAACATTCAGTACTTC. This codes for CASSEEGAGKGIGNIQYF.

This clonotype is medium-sized within its sample. The chain is built from TRBV4-1 and TRBJ2-2; no clear D gene. The germline V gene encodes CDR1 MGHRA and CDR2 YSYEKL. The CDR3 totals 14 residues. V was clipped by 1 base and J by 1 base, with 4 bases between them. CDR3 DNA sequence: TGCGCCAGCAGCCAAGCTCTGAACACCGGGGAGCTGTTTTTT. Translated: CASSQALNTGELFF.

This clonotype is deemed medium-sized (0.01 to 0.1%). The rearrangement uses TRBV11-2 and TRBJ2-5, with D perhaps TRBD2 (6 bases). CDR3 size: 14 residues. Deletions cut 0 bases from V and 4 bases from J, with 9 bases between. Germline CDR1 SGHAT, CDR2 FQNNGV. CDR3 sequence: CASSLEGGRETQYF. The DNA for the CDR3 is TGTGCCAGCAGCTTAGAGGGGGGAAGAGAGACCCAGTACTTC.

For this clonotype: Germline is not matched at one junction end, which may reflect a read error. The chain couples TRBV6-5 to TRBJ2-3; D may be TRBD1 (5 bases). Germline V lookup: CDR1 MNHEY, CDR2 SVGAGI. The CDR3 covers 15 residues. The CDR3 is CASSQAGFVTDTQFF. CDR3 in DNA: TGTGCCAGCAGCCAAGCAGGTTTTGTGACAGATACGCAGTTTTTT.

This chain connects TRBV5-4 to TRBJ1-4; 10 bases fit TRBD1. The CDR3 has 14 amino acids. Germline V gene sequence: CDR1 SGHNT, CDR2 YYREEE (reference sequence). J lost 15 bases, V lost 4 bases, and 12 bases had no gene match. The DNA for the CDR3 is TGTGCCAGCAGCCGGGACAGGGGCGGTGAAGAATTGTTTTTT. This codes for CASSRDRGGEELFF.

A note on this clonotype: Sequence at one end of the junction differs from germline and may be a read error. The rearrangement joins TRBV4-1 to TRBJ2-7; 8 bases agree with TRBD2. CDR3 size: 16 residues. Germline V gene lookup returns CDR1 MGHRA and CDR2 YSYEKL. The CDR3 loop reads CASRQGGSGISYEQYF. The CDR3 nucleotides read TGCGCCAGCAGGCAAGGGGGTAGCGGGATATCCTACGAGCAGTACTTC.

A single count supports this clonotype. This chain connects TRBV4-1 to TRBJ2-5, with TRBD1 identical over 8 bases. With 4 bases clipped from V and 8 bases from J, the junction kept 15 bases outside the gene matches. The CDR3 is 16 amino acids. CDR1 and CDR2 from the germline V gene are MGHRA and YSYEKL. The CDR3, as DNA: TGCGCCAGCAGCCGAGTCCCACCAGGGGGCCGTGATACCCAGTACTTC. Translated: CASSRVPPGGRDTQYF.

In its sample, this clonotype was seen a few times. The V and J genes are TRBV2 and TRBJ2-2; maybe TRBD1 (6 bases). V lost 0 bases, J lost 1 base, and 6 bases lay in between. The CDR3 is 15 amino acids. CDR1 is SNHLY, CDR2 FYNNEI, per germline. CDR3 sequence: CASSEAQGNTGELFF. Written as DNA, the CDR3 is TGTGCCAGCAGTGAAGCACAGGGGAACACCGGGGAGCTGTTTTTT.

As to this clonotype: This likely comes from a read error, as the CDR3 has no conserved phenylalanine or tryptophan at its end. The V gene is TRBV29-1, the J gene TRBJ2-5; either TRBD1 or TRBD2 may supply D (5 bases each). The CDR3 has 14 amino acids. The germline CDR1 and CDR2 sequences are SQVTM and ANQGSEA. The CDR3 region has the DNA TGCAGCGCTGAAGATCGGCAAGGGGAGGAGACCCAGTACCTC. Residues: CSAEDRQGEETQYL.

In the case of this clonotype: Mismatch with germline at one junction end may stem from a read error. V and J are TRBV9 and TRBJ2-1, with 8 bases matching TRBD1. Germline V gene sequence: CDR1 SGDLS, CDR2 YYNGEE. CDR3 length: 17 amino acids. CDR3 loop: CSSSVIIDRGSYNEQFF. CDR3 sequence (DNA): TGTTCCAGCAGCGTAATAATTGACAGGGGTTCCTACAATGAGCAGTTCTTC.

This clonotype is labeled as medium-sized. The genes are TRBV12-3 or TRBV12-4 and TRBJ2-7; D remains unclear. The V gene lost 1 base and the J gene lost 0 bases, with 7 bases spanning the gap. The CDR3 sequence is 14 residues long. The CDR3 sequence is CASSLDPSSYEQYF. CDR3 bases: TGTGCCAGCAGTTTAGACCCTAGCTCCTACGAGCAGTACTTC.

Concerning this clonotype: Mismatch with germline at one junction end may stem from a read error. The chain is built from TRBV10-3 and TRBJ2-7, with TRBD1 identical over 9 bases. Looked up from germline, CDR1 is ENHRY and CDR2 is SYGVKD. CDR3 size: 14 residues. This chain's CDR3 is CATSAGTGKERQYF. In DNA, the CDR3 is TGCGCCACCAGCGCCGGGACAGGGAAAGAACGGCAGTACTTC.

As for this clonotype: At one end the junction does not follow the germline gene, possibly because of a read error. The rearrangement uses TRBV4-1 and TRBJ2-2, with D perhaps given as TRBD1 or TRBD2 (5 bases each). The CDR3 contains 16 residues. Germline V gene lookup returns CDR1 MGHRA and CDR2 YSYEKL. The CDR3 region has the DNA TGCGCCAGCAGCCACTGTAGAGGGGTGAACACTGGGGAGCTGTTTTTT. Encoded protein: CASSHCRGVNTGELFF.

Regarding this clonotype: The junction departs from germline at one end; a sequencing error may be responsible. DNA of the CDR3: TGTGCCAGCAGACCCTCCCGGGACAGAAATTATGGCTATACCTTC. Residues: CASRPSRDRNYGYTF. The genes are TRBV6-5 and TRBJ1-2; 7 nucleotides line up with TRBD1. The CDR3 spans 15 residues. Germline CDR1 is MNHEY and CDR2 is SVGAGI.

As for this clonotype: As the CDR3 is not closed by the conserved phenylalanine or tryptophan, this likely results from a read error. No DNA is shown, since the ends of the CDR3 on it are uncertain; the CDR3 is the one TCRdb lists. This rearrangement joins TRBV6-2 or TRBV6-3 to TRBJ1-1; the table's D call, TRBD1, was not checked against the DNA. 13 amino acids form the CDR3, both terminal residues included. Germline values: CDR1 MNHEY, CDR2 SVGEGT. CDR3 region: CASSWDPNTEAFL.

Comments on this clonotype: A read error is possible here, since a much larger clone lies one base away. The chain employs TRBV5-1 and TRBJ2-7; D is ambiguous. The germline CDR1 and CDR2 sequences are SGHRS and YFSETQ. The CDR3 totals 14 residues. The V and J ends lost 1 base and 3 bases respectively, with 11 bases between them. The CDR3 loop is CASSLCSLYYEQYF. The CDR3 DNA reads TGCGCCAGCAGCTTGTGTAGTCTCTACTACGAGCAGTACTTC.

This clonotype was found a few times. One junction end does not reproduce the germline sequence, and a read error may be involved. CDR3 sequence (DNA): TGTGCCAGCAGCTTACGGGGTGAGCTGTACTTC. Residues: CASSLRGELYF. V gene TRBV13 combines with J gene TRBJ2-7; weak D call: TRBD2 (5 bases). CDR3 size: 11 residues. Per the germline V gene, CDR1 is PRHDT and CDR2 is FYEKMQ (reference sequence).

A remark on this clonotype: This may be a read error: a much more frequent sequence differs by one nucleotide. The chain employs TRBV29-1 and TRBJ2-1; 7 bases match TRBD1. The CDR3 is 13 amino acids. CDR1 is SQVTM, CDR2 ANQGSEA, per germline. Trimming at V came to 8 bases and at J to 7 bases, leaving 11 bases not matched to a gene. The CDR3 DNA reads as TGCAGCATTGTAACAGGGGCCTCAAATGAGCAGTTCTTC. It is translated as CSIVTGASNEQFF.

About this clonotype itself: Likely a read error: the CDR3 ends without its conserved phenylalanine or tryptophan. The CDR3 loop is CANRSLAGAYEQYS. For the CDR3, the DNA is TGTGCCAACAGATCTCTAGCGGGGGCCTACGAGCAGTACTCC. The chain has TRBV28 and TRBJ2-7, with TRBD2 matching over 10 bases. The CDR3 is 14 amino acids. The ends lost 10 bases at V and 2 bases at J; junction bases unmatched: 8. CDR1 and CDR2 (germline): MDHEN, SYDVKM.

With respect to this clonotype: Without the conserved terminal phenylalanine or tryptophan, this CDR3 likely stems from a read error. V gene TRBV6-1 combines with J gene TRBJ2-5; D gene uncertain. CDR1 MNHNS and CDR2 SASEGT come from the germline V gene. This CDR3 comprises 15 residues. CDR3 protein: CGSTIGRVNQETQYL. CDR3 nucleotides: TGTGGCAGCACTATAGGACGGGTTAACCAAGAGACCCAGTACCTC.